Each of the 21 T cell receptor beta chains below was sequenced from the same sample in a study of blood T cell repertoires in COVID-19. TCRdb's copy holds only in-frame clones and misses some; the assay was immunoSEQ multiplex PCR. The sample lists fewer than 500,000 clones; approximately 90% were seen once. The sequencing sample was made of PBMCs or T cells enriched from blood (not recorded which). The origin of the receptors is a young man who had recovered from COVID-19.

V is TRBV27 and J is TRBJ2-2, with 9 bases lining up with TRBD2. In germline, CDR1 is MNHEY, CDR2 SMNVEV (reference sequence). With 2 bases clipped from V and 5 bases from J, the junction kept 9 bases outside the gene matches. The CDR3 contains 17 residues. The DNA of the CDR3 is TGTGCCAGCAGTTTAATCGGCGGGAGGGCCTGGACCGGGGAGCTGTTTTTT. Translating gives CASSLIGGRAWTGELFF.

V usage is TRBV2 and J usage is TRBJ1-5, with D perhaps matching TRBD1 (5 bases). CDR1 and CDR2 (germline): SNHLY, FYNNEI. Trimming cost V 1 base and J 4 bases, with 14 bases left between them. The length of the CDR3 is 16 residues. CDR3 DNA sequence: TGTGCCAGCAGTGAAGGGCTAGACAGAACTAATCAGCCCCAGCATTTT. Residues: CASSEGLDRTNQPQHF.

The chain is built from TRBV28 and TRBJ2-7; tentative D call: TRBD2 (5 bases). V was cut by 6 bases and J by 0 bases, with 12 bases left in between. This CDR3 is 14 amino acids long. The germline V gene encodes CDR1 MDHEN and CDR2 SYDVKM. This CDR3 is CASSRQRSSYEQYF. The CDR3 coding sequence is TGTGCCAGCAGCCGCCAGCGGAGCTCCTACGAGCAGTACTTC.

V gene TRBV6-1 combines with J gene TRBJ2-7; 7 bases are a match to TRBD2. V lost 3 bases, J lost 4 bases, and 9 bases stayed unmatched. Germline CDR1 and CDR2: MNHNS and SASEGT. The CDR3 consists of 15 residues. The CDR3: CASSDQASGAYEQYF. In DNA, the CDR3 is TGTGCCAGCAGTGACCAGGCTAGCGGAGCTTACGAGCAGTACTTC.

This rearrangement joins TRBV7-2 to TRBJ2-7; D is perhaps TRBD2 (5 bases). Per the germline V gene, CDR1 is SGHTA and CDR2 is FQGNSA. The CDR3 spans 13 residues. V was shortened by 6 bases and J by 4 bases, with 13 bases between the two germline ends. This CDR3 reads CASSRDYIYEQYF. The CDR3 DNA reads as TGTGCCAGCAGTCGTGACTACATATACGAGCAGTACTTC.

The chain has TRBV7-2 and TRBJ2-1; 10 bases are shared with TRBD2. CDR1 is SGHTA and CDR2 is FQGNSA in the germline V gene. CDR3 length: 14 amino acids. V lost 4 bases to trimming and J lost 9 bases; unmatched junction nucleotides: 6. The CDR3 here is CASSYLAGEGEQFF. CDR3 nucleotides: TGTGCCAGCAGCTATCTAGCGGGAGAAGGTGAGCAGTTCTTC.

This CDR3 is CASSSWGGAGANVLTF. The DNA of the CDR3 is TGTGCCAGCAGCTCCTGGGGGGGAGCGGGGGCCAACGTCCTGACTTTC. The chain joins TRBV5-6 to TRBJ2-6, with TRBD2 identical over 7 bases. V trimming: 3 bases; J trimming: 4 bases; junction bases outside the gene matches: 7. Germline assignment: CDR1 SGHDT and CDR2 YYEEEE. CDR3 length: 16 amino acids.

This chain connects TRBV6-5 to TRBJ2-2; tentative D call: TRBD1 (5 bases). Trimming stripped 2 bases from V and 8 bases from J, with 18 bases between. Per germline, CDR1 MNHEY and CDR2 SVGAGI. The CDR3 has 16 amino acids. The CDR3 DNA reads as TGTGCCAGCAGTTACCTGTTGGGGCATCTCCATGGGGAGCTGTTTTTT. Translation gives CASSYLLGHLHGELFF.

The chain recombines TRBV7-9 with TRBJ2-4; 11 positions match TRBD2. This CDR3 is 19 amino acids long. Germline V gives CDR1 SEHNR, CDR2 FQNEAQ (reference sequence). The V and J ends lost 5 bases and 2 bases, in that order; junction bases with no gene match: 14. CDR3 residues: CASSRSLAGTSGSKNIQYF. The CDR3 nucleotides are TGTGCCAGCAGCCGCAGCCTAGCCGGGACTAGCGGCTCCAAAAACATTCAGTACTTC.

The V call is TRBV27, the J call TRBJ2-7; D might be TRBD2 (6 bases). The V and J ends lost 5 bases and 3 bases respectively, with 14 bases between them. The germline V gene encodes CDR1 MNHEY and CDR2 SMNVEV (reference sequence). The length of the CDR3 is 14 residues. The CDR3 is CASSLATSSYEQYF. DNA of the CDR3: TGTGCCAGCAGTCTGGCCACTAGCAGCTACGAGCAGTACTTC.

The chain links TRBV12-3 or TRBV12-4 to TRBJ1-2, with D hard to call. The CDR3 totals 12 residues. Trimming took 1 base from V and 8 from J, leaving 8 bases between them. The chain's CDR3 is CASSLVSGGYTF. The CDR3 DNA reads TGTGCCAGCAGTTTAGTCAGCGGCGGCTACACCTTC.

This clone occurred once. The chain carries TRBV5-6 and TRBJ1-5, with TRBD1 as a possible D gene (5 bases). Trimming left V 0 bases short and J 7 bases short, with 23 bases between. Germline V gene sequence: CDR1 SGHDT, CDR2 YYEEEE. The CDR3 has 18 amino acids. CDR3 bases: TGTGCCAGCAGCTTGGGTCGGGAGGCAGGGCTCTTTGGCCAGCCCCAGCATTTT. Translated: CASSLGREAGLFGQPQHF.

This clone has a single count. The V call is TRBV30, the J call TRBJ2-1; 10 positions match TRBD2. Germline assignment: CDR1 GTSNPN and CDR2 SVGIG (reference sequence). J lost 9 bases, V lost 0 bases, and 8 bases had no gene match. The CDR3 is 15 amino acids. The CDR3 sequence is CAWSVGLAGVGEQFF. For the CDR3, the DNA is TGTGCCTGGAGTGTCGGGCTAGCGGGAGTGGGTGAGCAGTTCTTC. Supplemented by reference TRBV30 and TRBJ2-1, the full variable domain reads SQTIHQWPATLVQPVGSPLSLECTVEGTSNPNLYWYRQAAGRGLQLLFYSVGIGQISSEVPQNLSASRPQDRQFILSSKKLLLSDSGFYLCAWSVGLAGVGEQFFGPGTRLTVL.

The chain joins TRBV12-3 or TRBV12-4 to TRBJ1-1; D is undetermined. This CDR3 has 13 amino acids. V gave up 3 bases and J gave up 5 bases, with 10 bases separating them. CDR3 residues: CASSLEATTEAFF. CDR3 nucleotide sequence: TGTGCCAGCAGTTTGGAGGCCACTACTGAAGCTTTCTTT.

The V and J genes are TRBV27 and TRBJ2-7; 7 bases align to TRBD2. The germline CDR1 and CDR2 sequences are MNHEY and SMNVEV (reference sequence). The CDR3 is 14 residues long. V gave up 2 bases and J gave up 2 bases; unmatched junction bases: 3. DNA for the CDR3: TGTGCCAGCAGTTTACAGGCGGGGGCCTACGAGCAGTACTTC. It specifies CASSLQAGAYEQYF.

The chain joins TRBV27 to TRBJ1-2, with TRBD1 identical over 8 bases. CDR3 length: 13 residues. Looked up from germline, CDR1 is MNHEY and CDR2 is SMNVEV (reference sequence). The V segment lost 6 bases and the J segment 5 bases; nucleotides outside the gene matches: 5. The CDR3 reads CASRFQGAYGYTF. CDR3 nucleotide sequence: TGTGCCAGCAGGTTTCAGGGGGCGTATGGCTACACCTTC.

The chain links TRBV18 to TRBJ2-3, with 11 positions matching TRBD2. CDR1 KGHSH and CDR2 LQKENI come from the germline V gene. Trimming at V came to 9 bases and at J to 7 bases, leaving 15 bases not matched to a gene. The CDR3 length is 16 residues. Here the CDR3 DNA reads TGTGCCAGTCGACCTTGGATAGCGGGAGGGCCAAATACGCAGTATTTT. Protein sequence: CASRPWIAGGPNTQYF.

The chain uses TRBV6-1 and TRBJ2-1; the D gene is possibly TRBD1 (5 bases). The CDR3 has 15 residues. Germline-derived CDR1 and CDR2 are MNHNS and SASEGT. Trimming removed 3 bases from V and 2 bases from J, with 11 bases in between. CDR3 residues: CASSDSLGAYNEQFF. The CDR3 nucleotides read TGTGCCAGCAGTGACAGCCTAGGGGCCTACAATGAGCAGTTCTTC.

V and J are TRBV19 and TRBJ1-5; D remains ambiguous. Germline CDR1 LNHDA, CDR2 SQIVND (reference sequence). V was shortened by 5 bases and J by 0 bases, with 11 bases between the two germline ends. This CDR3 region has 15 residues. CDR3 loop: CASSPIDISNQPQHF. Written as DNA, the CDR3 is TGTGCCAGTAGTCCGATAGACATTAGCAATCAGCCCCAGCATTTT.

The chain couples TRBV3-1 (or the pseudogene TRBV3-2) to TRBJ2-3; D perhaps matches TRBD2 (5 bases). The germline V gene encodes CDR1 LGHDT and CDR2 YNNKEL (reference sequence). The V and J ends lost 3 bases and 4 bases respectively, with 11 bases between them. The CDR3 consists of 14 residues. The CDR3 loop is CASSQSGSADTQYF. CDR3 sequence (DNA): TGTGCCAGCAGCCAGTCTGGTAGCGCAGATACGCAGTATTTT.

This chain joins TRBV5-1 and TRBJ1-6; 10 nucleotides agree with TRBD1. The CDR3 sequence is 18 residues long. Trimming removed 4 bases from V and 5 bases from J; junction bases left unmatched: 12. Germline CDR1 reads SGHRS; CDR2 reads YFSETQ. CDR3 DNA: TGCGCCAGCAGCCACCGAAAAGAGACAGGGGGCAATAATTCACCCCTCCACTTT. Translation gives CASSHRKETGGNNSPLHF.